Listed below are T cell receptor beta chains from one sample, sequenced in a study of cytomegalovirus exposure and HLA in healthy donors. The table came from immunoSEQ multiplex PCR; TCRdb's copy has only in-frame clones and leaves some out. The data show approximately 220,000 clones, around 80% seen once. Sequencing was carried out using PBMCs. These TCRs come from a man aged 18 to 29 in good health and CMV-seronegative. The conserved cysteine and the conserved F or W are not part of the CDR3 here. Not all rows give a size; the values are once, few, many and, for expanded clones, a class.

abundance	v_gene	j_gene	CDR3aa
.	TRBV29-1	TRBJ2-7	SVGTGGLYEQY
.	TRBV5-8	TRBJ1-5	ASSLAGFSNQPQH
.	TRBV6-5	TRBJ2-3	ASSFRLAGVDTQY
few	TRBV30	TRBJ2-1	ACLRGGAHEQF
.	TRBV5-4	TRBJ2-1	ASSLTPLSHNEQF
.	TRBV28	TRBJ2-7	ASRILGTASYEQY
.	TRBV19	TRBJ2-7	ASSAVRTGNEQY
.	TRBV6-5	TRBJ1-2	ATLGRGSGYGYT
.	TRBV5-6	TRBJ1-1	ASSLSGVFTEAF
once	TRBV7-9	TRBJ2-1	ASSVPGGNNEQF
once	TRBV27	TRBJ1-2	ASTRFPLTDYGYT
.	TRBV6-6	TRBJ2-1	ASSYRQGAGEQF
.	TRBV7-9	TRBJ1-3	ASSPWGGSGNTIY
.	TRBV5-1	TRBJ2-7	ASSSTGPLEQY
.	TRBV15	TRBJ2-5	ATSRAGQETQY
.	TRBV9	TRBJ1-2	ASSPSDSSWNYGYT
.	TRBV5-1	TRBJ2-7	ASSAGKPYEQY
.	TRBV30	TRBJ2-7	AWSVLREGEQY
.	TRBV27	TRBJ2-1	ASGEQGAGEQF
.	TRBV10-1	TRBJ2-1	ASSDPPGGKNSYNEQF
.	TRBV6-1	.	ASTEGRSFYEQY
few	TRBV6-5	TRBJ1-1	ASSYDSYTEAF
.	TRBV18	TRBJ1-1	ASRKEEVPEAF
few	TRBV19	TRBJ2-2	ASSRGLARTGELF
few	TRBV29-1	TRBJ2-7	SAGGAEAYEQY
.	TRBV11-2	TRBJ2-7	ASSSTLGTSDSYEQY
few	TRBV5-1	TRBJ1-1	ASSLPKGGDWNTEAF
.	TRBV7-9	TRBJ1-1	ASSFSGVNTEAF
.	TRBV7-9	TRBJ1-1	ASSLNMLNTEAF
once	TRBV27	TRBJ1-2	ASRRQGANYGYT
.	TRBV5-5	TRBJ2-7	ASSLSPDSISYEQY
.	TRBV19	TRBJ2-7	ASTGTGGALYEQY
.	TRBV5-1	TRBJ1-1	ASRDRHSEAF
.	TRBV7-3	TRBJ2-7	ASSLWPGREQY
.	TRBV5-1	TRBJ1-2	ASSPGGSNYGYT
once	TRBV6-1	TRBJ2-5	ASSGVAVQKTQY
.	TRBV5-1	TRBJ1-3	ASSLGQGGNTIY
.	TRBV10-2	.	ASSEGQGAHEQY
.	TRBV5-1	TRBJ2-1	ASSLVTSSYNEQF
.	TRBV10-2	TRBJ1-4	ASSELSSNEKLF
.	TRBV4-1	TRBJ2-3	ASSRAGQGVNTQY
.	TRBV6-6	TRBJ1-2	ASSAGGAYGYT
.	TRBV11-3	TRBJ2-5	ASSLGLETQY
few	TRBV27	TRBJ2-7	ASSRGTGGIEQY
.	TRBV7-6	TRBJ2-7	ASSEGTSSLDEQY
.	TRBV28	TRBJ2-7	ASSPRDWNRSYEQY
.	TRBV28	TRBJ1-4	ASSSTLTGMGNEKLF
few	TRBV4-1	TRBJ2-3	ASSQEEARLAFTDTQY
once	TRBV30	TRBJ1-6	AWSVPYRPYNSPLH
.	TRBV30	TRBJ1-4	AWRTGLATNEKLF
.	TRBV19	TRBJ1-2	ASSGRRDPYYGYT
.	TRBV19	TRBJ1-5	ASSILAGNHQPQH
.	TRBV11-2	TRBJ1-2	ASSLDRGMDGYT
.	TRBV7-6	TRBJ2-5	ASSLVRLAGSETQY
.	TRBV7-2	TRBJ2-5	ASSYQGMETQY